The 21 T cell receptor beta chains below come from one sample, sequenced in a study of T cells after somatic rescue of genetic block. TCRdb's table, derived via immunoSEQ multiplex PCR, lists solely in-frame clones and lacks some. The sample has tens of thousands of clones, under 95% seen once. The sample comprised peripheral blood mononuclear cells (PBMCs). The receptors were sampled from a man in his forties.

The rearrangement links TRBV27 to TRBJ2-5; D call uncertain. V was pared by 3 bases and J by 5 bases, with 13 bases between. This CDR3 spans 14 amino acids. Germline CDR1 reads MNHEY; CDR2 reads SMNVEV (reference sequence). The DNA for the CDR3 is TGTGCCAGCAGTTTTAAGCCAGAGAGGGAGACCCAGTACTTC. It codes for CASSFKPERETQYF.

This chain links TRBV19 with TRBJ2-7; 14 nucleotides match TRBD2. The CDR3 has 15 amino acids. The germline V gene has CDR1 LNHDA and CDR2 SQIVND (reference sequence). Trimming at V came to 3 bases and at J to 3 bases, leaving 1 base not matched to a gene. The DNA for the CDR3 is TGTGCCAGTAGTATGGGACTAGCGGGGGTCTACGAGCAGTACTTC. It codes for CASSMGLAGVYEQYF.

V usage is TRBV6-4 and J usage is TRBJ2-3, with 8 positions matching TRBD1. The CDR3 spans 16 residues. In germline, CDR1 is MRHNA, CDR2 SNTAGT. Trimming took 0 bases from V and 1 from J; bases not matched to a gene: 3. The CDR3 sequence: CASSDSGGQGTDTQYF. Here the CDR3 DNA reads TGTGCCAGCAGTGACTCGGGGGGACAGGGCACAGATACGCAGTATTTT.

A single count supports this clone. The gene calls are TRBV5-5 and TRBJ2-5; D unclear. V was pared by 3 bases and J by 2 bases, with 14 bases between. This CDR3 region has 15 residues. Germline CDR1 is SGHKS and CDR2 is YYEKEE (reference sequence). CDR3 loop: CASSSRGPGQETQYF. For the CDR3, the DNA is TGTGCCAGCAGCTCGAGAGGACCGGGTCAAGAGACCCAGTACTTC.

This chain connects TRBV6-6 to TRBJ2-3; maybe TRBD2 (6 bases). V lost 4 bases and J lost 0, with 8 bases in between. The CDR3 is 14 amino acids. Germline V gene sequence: CDR1 MNHNY, CDR2 SVGAGI (reference sequence). CDR3 in DNA: TGTGCCAGCAGTTCGGGGGTTAGCACAGATACGCAGTATTTT. Protein sequence: CASSSGVSTDTQYF.

The V call is TRBV18, the J call TRBJ2-7; 7 nucleotides line up with TRBD1. V shed 5 bases and J 3 bases; nucleotides not matched to a gene: 13. The CDR3 has 16 amino acids. Germline V gene lookup returns CDR1 KGHSH and CDR2 LQKENI. The CDR3 protein is CASSSTDTGTVYEQYF. As DNA, the CDR3 is TGTGCCAGCTCATCGACAGACACCGGGACAGTCTACGAGCAGTACTTC.

This sequence joins TRBV11-3 and TRBJ2-1; no firm D call. Germline CDR1 and CDR2: SGHNT and YENEEA. CDR3 length: 12 residues. Trimming shortened V by 0 bases and J by 5 bases, and 2 bases separated the two germline ends. CDR3 residues: CASSLDHNEQFF. In DNA form, the CDR3 reads TGTGCCAGCAGCTTAGATCACAATGAGCAGTTCTTC.

The chain combines TRBV2 with TRBJ2-5, with D maybe TRBD1 (6 bases). This CDR3 has 16 residues. The germline V gene encodes CDR1 SNHLY and CDR2 FYNNEI. Trimming removed 3 bases at V and 5 bases at J, with 19 bases between. The chain's CDR3 is CASSEGQGPRGETQYF. For the CDR3, the DNA is TGTGCCAGCAGTGAGGGTCAGGGGCCGAGGGGTGAGACCCAGTACTTC.

The rearrangement uses TRBV2 and TRBJ2-6; D is unclear. The CDR3 extends over 15 amino acids. CDR1 is SNHLY, CDR2 FYNNEI, per germline. The V and J ends lost 6 bases and 0 bases respectively, with 9 bases between them. The CDR3 DNA follows: TGTGCCAGCAGCCCTGAGAGCTCTGGGGCCAACGTCCTGACTTTC. Translated, it gives CASSPESSGANVLTF.

V gene TRBV6-6 combines with J gene TRBJ1-5; 9 nucleotides match TRBD1. The CDR3 is 16 residues long. Per germline, CDR1 MNHNY and CDR2 SVGAGI (reference sequence). Trimming took 5 bases from V and 3 from J; bases not matched to a gene: 8. The CDR3: CASSLTGGANNQPQHF. In DNA, the CDR3 is TGTGCCAGCAGTCTTACAGGGGGCGCGAACAATCAGCCCCAGCATTTT.

The genes are TRBV5-1 and TRBJ1-4; 7 bases fit TRBD1. V was clipped by 2 bases and J by 4 bases; unmatched bases: 8. The CDR3 consists of 16 residues. Germline V gene data show CDR1 as SGHRS and CDR2 as YFSETQ. The CDR3 here is CASSFQGDRYNEKLFF. The CDR3 DNA reads TGCGCCAGCAGCTTTCAGGGGGACAGATATAATGAAAAACTGTTTTTT.

The chain uses TRBV5-1 and TRBJ2-7, with 7 bases aligning to TRBD1. CDR3 length equals 13 residues. The trim removed 4 bases at V and 4 bases at J, leaving 5 bases unmatched. In germline, CDR1 is SGHRS, CDR2 YFSETQ. The CDR3 reads CASSEQGQYEQYF. CDR3 DNA sequence: TGCGCCAGCAGCGAACAGGGGCAGTACGAGCAGTACTTC.

The DNA of the CDR3 is TGTGCCAGCAGTTTATCGACGGACAGGGCCTACGAGCAGTACTTC. Amino acids: CASSLSTDRAYEQYF. The chain combines TRBV27 with TRBJ2-7; 8 bases fit TRBD1. The CDR3 length is 15 residues. V gave up 0 bases and J gave up 2 bases; unmatched junction bases: 3. CDR1 and CDR2 from the germline V gene are MNHEY and SMNVEV (reference sequence).

J is TRBJ1-4 and V is TRBV4-1, with TRBD1 matching over 9 bases. Germline values: CDR1 MGHRA, CDR2 YSYEKL. V gave up 5 bases and J gave up 14 bases; unmatched junction bases: 15. This CDR3 has 15 amino acids. The DNA of the CDR3 is TGCGCCAGCAGCTCCCCCGGGACAGGGCAGCAATTTCTGTTTTTT. It encodes CASSSPGTGQQFLFF.

The chain employs TRBV15 and TRBJ2-7, with D possibly TRBD2 on 5 matching bases. The V end lost 1 base, the J end lost 2 bases, and 12 bases lay between the germline ends. Germline CDR1 and CDR2: LNHNV and YYDKDF (reference sequence). The CDR3 contains 15 residues. In DNA, the CDR3 is TGTGCCACCAGCAGAGCTCCGTCCGGGGCCTACGAGCAGTACTTC. Its translation: CATSRAPSGAYEQYF.

The CDR3 region is CASSPGRSGGSETQYF. CDR3 nucleotide sequence: TGTGCCAGCAGTCCTGGGCGGAGCGGGGGGAGCGAGACCCAGTACTTC. The gene calls are TRBV7-3 and TRBJ2-5; 9 bases line up with TRBD2. The junction had 13 bases not matched to a gene; V was cut back by 6 bases and J by 5 bases. This CDR3 is built from 16 residues. Germline CDR1 SGHTA, CDR2 FQGTGA.

This clone appeared a single time. This chain joins TRBV5-1 and TRBJ2-2; no definite D call. V was clipped by 0 bases and J by 3 bases, with 9 bases between them. CDR1 and CDR2 from the germline V gene are SGHRS and YFSETQ. This CDR3 spans 15 amino acids. The CDR3 spells CASSLDLEYTGELFF. For the CDR3, the DNA is TGCGCCAGCAGCTTGGATCTGGAGTACACCGGGGAGCTGTTTTTT.

The chain couples TRBV19 to TRBJ2-3; TRBD2 might be the D (6 bases). CDR1 is LNHDA, CDR2 SQIVND, per germline (reference sequence). CDR3 size: 16 residues. The V end lost 3 bases, the J end lost 1 base, and 14 bases lay between the germline ends. The CDR3, as DNA: TGTGCCAGTAGTATCTCCTTCGGGAGAGGCACAGATACGCAGTATTTT. Its protein is CASSISFGRGTDTQYF.

The chain couples TRBV5-1 to TRBJ2-1; 9 nucleotides line up with TRBD1. In germline, CDR1 is SGHRS, CDR2 YFSETQ. This CDR3 region has 15 residues. The V segment lost 2 bases and the J segment 6 bases; nucleotides outside the gene matches: 6. CDR3 in DNA: TGCGCCAGCAGCTTCCCGGGACAGGGTATCAATGAGCAGTTCTTC. Amino acid sequence: CASSFPGQGINEQFF.

Only one count was recorded for this clone. The rearrangement uses TRBV13 and TRBJ2-5, with D uncertain. This CDR3 has 16 residues. Germline CDR1 PRHDT, CDR2 FYEKMQ (reference sequence). The V end lost 0 bases, the J end lost 1 base, and 12 bases lay between the germline ends. The DNA of the CDR3 is TGTGCCAGCAGCTTAGGCCCAGAAACCCGCCAAGAGACCCAGTACTTC. This translates into CASSLGPETRQETQYF.

V and J are TRBV5-4 and TRBJ1-4, with 7 bases that match TRBD1. V lost 1 base, J lost 4 bases, and 10 bases stayed unmatched. The CDR3 is made up of 17 amino acids. Looked up from germline, CDR1 is SGHNT and CDR2 is YYREEE (reference sequence). The CDR3 DNA reads TGTGCCAGCAGCTTGCGAAGCGGGACAGCCAGTAATGAAAAACTGTTTTTT. This sequence encodes CASSLRSGTASNEKLFF.